The 20 T cell receptor beta chains below all came from one sample that was sequenced in a study of blood T cell repertoires in COVID-19. Repertoires were generated with immunoSEQ multiplex PCR, while TCRdb's copy carries only in-frame clones and drops some. The table records 240,000 or so clones, 82% of them present only once. Sequenced material: peripheral blood. The receptors stem from a woman of 80 years or more with acute or convalescent COVID-19.

The V call is TRBV7-2, the J call TRBJ1-1; 8 bases align to TRBD1. Germline V CDR1 and CDR2: SGHTA, FQGNSA. Trimming removed 0 bases from V and 4 bases from J; junction bases left unmatched: 4. The CDR3 totals 15 residues. DNA of the CDR3: TGTGCCAGCAGCTTAGCTCAGGGGGCGATCACTGAAGCTTTCTTT. Its protein is CASSLAQGAITEAFF.

There are many counts of this clone. The V and J genes are TRBV6-5 and TRBJ2-1, with D perhaps TRBD1 (5 bases). Germline CDR1 MNHEY, CDR2 SVGAGI. CDR3 length: 15 residues. The V and J ends lost 6 bases and 2 bases respectively, with 14 bases between them. The CDR3 protein is CASSAIDSPYNEQFF. The CDR3 DNA sequence: TGTGCCAGCAGCGCGATTGACAGCCCCTACAATGAGCAGTTCTTC.

The chain employs TRBV21-1 and TRBJ1-4; the table's D call TRBD1 went unverified against the DNA. TRBV21-1 is a pseudogene segment. The CDR3 is 16 amino acids. CDR3 in amino acids: CASSKVSGRTNEKLFF. As DNA, the CDR3 is TGTGCCAGCAGCAAAGTTTCTGGCCGCACTAATGAAAAACTGTTTTTT.

V and J are TRBV7-6 and TRBJ2-1, with 13 bases that match TRBD2. With 5 bases clipped from V and 7 bases from J, the junction kept 8 bases outside the gene matches. The germline V gene has CDR1 SGHVS and CDR2 FNYEAQ. The CDR3 is 16 amino acids. The CDR3 reads CASSTRGTSGINEQFF. Written as DNA, the CDR3 is TGTGCCAGCAGCACACGCGGGACTAGCGGGATTAATGAGCAGTTCTTC.

This sequence joins TRBV5-1 and TRBJ2-2, with 15 bases lining up with TRBD2. Unmatched junction bases numbered 10, after V lost 3 bases and J lost 1 base. The CDR3 loop spans 20 amino acids. The germline CDR1 and CDR2 sequences are SGHRS and YFSETQ. The CDR3, as DNA: TGCGCCAGCAGCTCGAGAGCCGGGACTAGCGGGAGGCTGAACACCGGGGAGCTGTTTTTT. This translates into CASSSRAGTSGRLNTGELFF. The full variable domain, rest sourced from reference TRBV5-1 and TRBJ2-2, is KAGVTQTPRYLIKTRGQQVTLSCSPISGHRSVSWYQQTPGQGLQFLFEYFSETQRNKGNFPGRFSGRQFSNSRSEMNVSTLELGDSALYLCASSSRAGTSGRLNTGELFFGEGSRLTVL.

The chain is built from TRBV24-1 and TRBJ2-1; 8 bases are a match to TRBD2. Germline-derived CDR1 and CDR2 are KGHDR and SFDVKD. The CDR3 totals 16 residues. With V trimmed by 3 bases and J by 7 bases, 10 bases remained unmatched. CDR3 bases: TGTGCCACCAGTGATGAAACTAGCGGAGAGATTAATGAGCAGTTCTTC. Protein sequence: CATSDETSGEINEQFF.

J is TRBJ2-7 and V is TRBV5-6; TRBD2 matches at 12 bases. Germline CDR1 reads SGHDT; CDR2 reads YYEEEE. Trimming cost V 4 bases and J 7 bases; bases outside gene matches: 9. The CDR3 is made up of 15 amino acids. CDR3 sequence reads: CASSGGLAGSLEQYF. Written as DNA, the CDR3 is TGTGCCAGCAGCGGAGGACTAGCGGGGAGCCTGGAGCAGTACTTC. Complete variable domain (other parts from reference TRBV5-6 and TRBJ2-7): DAGVTQSPTHLIKTRGQQVTLRCSPKSGHDTVSWYQQALGQGPQFIFQYYEEEERQRGNFPDRFSGHQFPNYSSELNVNALLLGDSALYLCASSGGLAGSLEQYFGPGTRLTVT.

The CDR3 nucleotides are TGTGCCAGCAGCGGGTCTAGCGGGACGAACACCGGGGAGCTGTTTTTT. Residues: CASSGSSGTNTGELFF. The chain joins TRBV7-3 to TRBJ2-2; 9 nucleotides align to TRBD2. There are 16 residues in the CDR3. J gave up 0 bases and V 5 bases, and 4 bases lay outside the gene matches. Per germline, CDR1 SGHTA and CDR2 FQGTGA.

The chain uses TRBV3-1 (or the pseudogene TRBV3-2) and TRBJ2-5; 7 bases are shared with TRBD2. The CDR3 has 16 residues. With V trimmed by 1 base and J by 5 bases, 10 bases remained unmatched. The germline V gene encodes CDR1 LGHDT and CDR2 YNNKEL (reference sequence). CDR3 in DNA: TGTGCCAGCAGCCAAGGAGGTGGCGGGAGACTTGAGACCCAGTACTTC. Encoded protein: CASSQGGGGRLETQYF.

This clone was detected a few times. CDR3 nucleotides: TGTGCCAGCGCCCGGCAAGAGACCCAGTACTTC. Translation gives CASARQETQYF. V gene TRBV18 combines with J gene TRBJ2-5, with D uncertain. The CDR3 contains 11 residues. The V gene's germline CDR1 is KGHSH and CDR2 LQKENI. V lost 8 bases, J lost 2 bases, and 6 bases lay in between.

In DNA, the CDR3 is TGTGCCAGCAGCAAAAGGGGCTCTAATGAAAAACTGTTTTTT. This codes for CASSKRGSNEKLFF. The chain is built from TRBV28 and TRBJ1-4; a weak D match, TRBD1 (5 bases). The germline gives CDR1 MDHEN, CDR2 SYDVKM. CDR3 size: 14 residues. Trimming cost V 6 bases and J 3 bases, with 11 bases left between them.

The rearrangement links TRBV5-4 to TRBJ2-1; D gene unclear. This CDR3 spans 14 amino acids. Germline values: CDR1 SGHNT, CDR2 YYREEE (reference sequence). V was shortened by 2 bases and J by 0 bases, with 6 bases between the two germline ends. The CDR3 DNA follows: TGTGCCAGCAGCTTAAAGAGCTCCTACAATGAGCAGTTCTTC. As protein: CASSLKSSYNEQFF. Filled out from reference TRBV5-4 and TRBJ2-1, the complete variable domain reads ETGVTQSPTHLIKTRGQQVTLRCSSQSGHNTVSWYQQALGQGPQFIFQYYREEENGRGNFPPRFSGLQFPNYSSELNVNALELDDSALYLCASSLKSSYNEQFFGPGTRLTVL.

This clone was detected a few times. J is TRBJ1-1 and V is TRBV3-1 (or the pseudogene TRBV3-2); D unresolved. The germline V gene encodes CDR1 LGHDT and CDR2 YNNKEL (reference sequence). Trimming cost V 4 bases and J 7 bases, with 19 bases left between them. The CDR3 length is 15 residues. CDR3 region: CASSLTQRGNYEAFF. Here the CDR3 DNA reads TGTGCCAGCAGCCTTACGCAGAGAGGGAATTATGAAGCTTTCTTT.

J is TRBJ1-3 and V is TRBV7-9; D is uncertain. The CDR3 has 18 residues. In germline, CDR1 is SEHNR, CDR2 FQNEAQ (reference sequence). Trimming left V 1 base short and J 3 bases short, with 19 bases between. In DNA, the CDR3 is TGTGCCAGCAGCTTAGGTTCGAGGGCAGGAGTGATTGGAAACACCATATATTTT. Encoded protein: CASSLGSRAGVIGNTIYF.

The V call is TRBV7-9, the J call TRBJ1-5; D remains unclear. The CDR3 is made up of 14 amino acids. The germline gives CDR1 SEHNR, CDR2 FQNEAQ (reference sequence). V shed 11 bases and J shed 1 base, with 15 bases lying between them. CDR3 protein: CAGGPFGSNQPQHF. CDR3 coding DNA: TGTGCCGGAGGGCCATTTGGGAGCAATCAGCCCCAGCATTTT.

The chain links TRBV4-3 to TRBJ2-1; D is possibly TRBD2 (5 bases). The CDR3 sequence is 14 residues long. Germline loops: CDR1 LGHNA, CDR2 YSLEER. Trimming took 4 bases from V and 7 from J, leaving 14 bases between them. The CDR3 loop is CASSPLLGPNEQFF. CDR3 in DNA: TGCGCCAGCAGCCCTCTACTAGGCCCAAATGAGCAGTTCTTC.

The rearrangement links TRBV6-2 or TRBV6-3 to TRBJ1-1, with D maybe TRBD1 (5 bases). V dropped 0 bases and J dropped 5 bases, with 19 bases sitting between them. Germline loops: CDR1 MNHEY, CDR2 SVGEGT. This CDR3 spans 17 amino acids. The CDR3 DNA sequence: TGTGCCAGCAGTTACTCCCGGGGCGGTGTTGGGGGGACTGAAGCTTTCTTT. Its translation: CASSYSRGGVGGTEAFF.

This chain connects TRBV11-2 to TRBJ2-7, with TRBD1 identical over 10 bases. The V segment lost 3 bases and the J segment 3 bases; nucleotides outside the gene matches: 5. Germline V gives CDR1 SGHAT, CDR2 FQNNGV. The CDR3 covers 15 residues. The CDR3 DNA reads TGTGCCAGCAGCTTCGACAGGGGGCAGAACTACGAGCAGTACTTC. It is translated as CASSFDRGQNYEQYF.

The chain recombines TRBV6-4 with TRBJ1-3; D might be TRBD1 (6 bases). Germline V gene lookup returns CDR1 MRHNA and CDR2 SNTAGT. The V end was cut by 0 bases, the J end by 4 bases, with 13 bases between. The CDR3 runs 16 residues. CDR3 in amino acids: CASSDSGGANGNTIYF. DNA for the CDR3: TGTGCCAGCAGTGACTCGGGGGGGGCTAACGGAAACACCATATATTTT.

The genes are TRBV11-2 and TRBJ1-4; TRBD1 matches 8 bases. Germline V gene lookup returns CDR1 SGHAT and CDR2 FQNNGV. The length of the CDR3 is 14 residues. Unmatched junction bases numbered 6, after V lost 5 bases and J lost 7 bases. The CDR3 sequence: CASSPQGTGEKLFF. The CDR3 DNA is TGTGCCAGCAGCCCACAGGGGACAGGTGAAAAACTGTTTTTT.